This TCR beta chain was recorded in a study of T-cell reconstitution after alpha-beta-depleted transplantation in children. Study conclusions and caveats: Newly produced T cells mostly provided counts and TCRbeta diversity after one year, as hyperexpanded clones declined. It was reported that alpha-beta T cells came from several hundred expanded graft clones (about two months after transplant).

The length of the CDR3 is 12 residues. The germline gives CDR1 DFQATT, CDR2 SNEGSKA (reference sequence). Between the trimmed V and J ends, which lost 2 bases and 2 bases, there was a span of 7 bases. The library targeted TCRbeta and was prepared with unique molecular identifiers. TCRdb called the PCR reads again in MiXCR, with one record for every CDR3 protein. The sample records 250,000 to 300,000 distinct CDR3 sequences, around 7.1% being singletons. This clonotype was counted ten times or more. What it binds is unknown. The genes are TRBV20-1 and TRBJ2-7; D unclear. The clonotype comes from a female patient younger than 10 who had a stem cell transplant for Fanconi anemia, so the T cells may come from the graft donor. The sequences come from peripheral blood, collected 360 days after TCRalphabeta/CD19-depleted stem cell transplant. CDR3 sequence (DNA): TGCAGTGCTAGACAAGGTGCCTACGAGCAGTACTTC. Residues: CSARQGAYEQYF.